Presented here are 12 T cell receptor beta chains from one specimen sequenced in a study of post-analysis software for immune sequencing data. No antigen is known for these receptors. Study-level findings and limits: The study found TRBV5-6, TRBV5-1 and TRBV20-1 among about five TRBV segments more frequent in patients than controls.

Each TCR beta cDNA library carried unique molecular identifiers. TCRdb re-called the PCR reads through MiXCR, storing one row per CDR3 protein. Seen here are hundreds of thousands of distinct CDR3 sequences, 30% to 45% observed once, and the top ten hold around 5.2%. The sample was blood. The receptors derive from a girl between 5 and 17 years old with multiple sclerosis.

Remarks on this clonotype: It may be a read error: a sequence one base away is much more abundant. This sequence joins TRBV29-1 and TRBJ2-5; 8 bases are shared with TRBD2. J gave up 11 bases and V 4 bases, and 15 bases lay outside the gene matches. CDR3 length: 14 residues. Looked up from germline, CDR1 is SQVTM and CDR2 is ANQGSEA. Written as DNA, the CDR3 is TGCAGCGTTGTACCACTAGCGGCCTTGGGGGAGCAGTACTTC. Translation: CSVVPLAALGEQYF.

This clonotype has a count of ten or more. The chain's CDR3 is CSVQGLALSQAFF. The CDR3 region has the DNA TGCAGCGTCCAGGGTTTGGCTTTGTCTCAAGCTTTCTTT. J is TRBJ1-1 and V is TRBV29-1; D perhaps matches TRBD1 (5 bases). Per the germline V gene, CDR1 is SQVTM and CDR2 is ANQGSEA. The ends were cut back, 6 bases at V and 9 bases at J, with 20 bases in the middle. This CDR3 is 13 amino acids long.

This clonotype was found many times. The rearrangement uses TRBV28 and TRBJ2-5, with TRBD1 matching over 8 bases. V trimming: 4 bases; J trimming: 0 bases; junction bases outside the gene matches: 7. The CDR3 totals 16 residues. Looked up from germline, CDR1 is MDHEN and CDR2 is SYDVKM. The CDR3 spells CASSSRTGRHQETQYF. Here the CDR3 DNA reads TGTGCCAGCAGTTCCCGGACAGGGAGGCACCAAGAGACCCAGTACTTC.

This clonotype was detected ten times or more. V gene TRBV28 combines with J gene TRBJ2-5; D is unresolved. The CDR3 has 14 amino acids. From germline, CDR1 is MDHEN and CDR2 SYDVKM. The germline V and J ends were trimmed by 5 bases and 5 bases, with 15 bases remaining between them. CDR3 amino acids: CASSVLPVGETQYF. CDR3 bases: TGTGCCAGCAGTGTGCTCCCCGTTGGGGAGACCCAGTACTTC.

This clonotype has a count of ten or more. V gene TRBV20-1 combines with J gene TRBJ2-3, with D unclear. This CDR3 is 11 amino acids long. CDR1 is DFQATT, CDR2 SNEGSKA, per germline (reference sequence). V was shortened by 7 bases and J by 4 bases, with 9 bases between the two germline ends. CDR3 DNA: TGCAGTGGGGCGGTAGCAGATACGCAGTATTTT. It encodes CSGAVADTQYF.

This clonotype was counted between two and nine times. The chain is built from TRBV5-1 and TRBJ2-1, with a weak D call TRBD1 (5 bases). In germline, CDR1 is SGHRS, CDR2 YFSETQ. Deletions cut 0 bases from V and 1 base from J, with 14 bases between. The CDR3 contains 17 residues. In nucleotides, the CDR3 is TGCGCCAGCAGCTTGGCCATAAGGGGAAGATCCTACAATGAGCAGTTCTTC. Encoded protein: CASSLAIRGRSYNEQFF.

The genes are TRBV5-1 and TRBJ1-1; maybe TRBD1 (6 bases). The CDR3 totals 12 residues. Trimming removed 9 bases at V and 1 base at J, with 10 bases between. Germline V gene sequence: CDR1 SGHRS, CDR2 YFSETQ. The CDR3 DNA follows: TGCGCCACCGCAGGGGCGAACACTGAAGCTTTCTTT. This encodes CATAGANTEAFF.

This clonotype has at least ten counts. The chain combines TRBV25-1 with TRBJ2-1, with 8 nucleotides matching TRBD2. There are 15 residues in the CDR3. J gave up 4 bases and V 7 bases, and 9 bases lay outside the gene matches. The germline CDR1 and CDR2 sequences are MGHDK and SYGVNS. CDR3 nucleotides: TGTGCCAGCAAAGTTAGCGGGGTTCTTTACAATGAGCAGTTCTTC. Its protein product is CASKVSGVLYNEQFF. The full variable domain, with the rest looked up from reference TRBV25-1 and TRBJ2-1, is EADIYQTPRYLVIGTGKKITLECSQTMGHDKMYWYQQDPGMELHLIHYSYGVNSTEKGDLSSESTVSRIRTEHFPLTLESARPSHTSQYLCASKVSGVLYNEQFFGPGTRLTVL.

This clonotype was picked up many times. The rearrangement uses TRBV6-6 and TRBJ1-5, with D perhaps TRBD1 (6 bases). The CDR3 is 17 residues long. Germline V gives CDR1 MNHNY, CDR2 SVGAGI (reference sequence). The V end was cut by 2 bases, the J end by 2 bases, with 16 bases between. This chain's CDR3 is CASSYPDGPGGNQPQHF. Here the CDR3 DNA reads TGTGCCAGCAGTTACCCTGACGGCCCAGGGGGCAATCAGCCCCAGCATTTT.

The chain employs TRBV7-2 and TRBJ2-7; 13 nucleotides align to TRBD2. Judging by the DNA end, TRBJ2-5 fits better; the J call may be wrong. Per the germline V gene, CDR1 is SGHTA and CDR2 is FQGNSA. CDR3 length equals 20 residues. CDR3 residues: CASSLRSPGLAGMKEETQYF. CDR3 nucleotides: TGTGCCAGCAGCTTACGCTCCCCGGGACTAGCGGGGATGAAAGAAGAGACCCAGTACTTC.

This chain joins TRBV29-1 and TRBJ2-7; 13 positions match TRBD2. This CDR3 spans 15 amino acids. Trimming took 2 bases from V and 2 from J; bases not matched to a gene: 3. CDR1 SQVTM and CDR2 ANQGSEA come from the germline V gene. CDR3 sequence: CSVESGLAGAYEQYF. The CDR3 DNA reads TGCAGCGTTGAATCTGGACTAGCGGGAGCCTACGAGCAGTACTTC.

V gene TRBV12-3 or TRBV12-4 combines with J gene TRBJ2-1; TRBD2 aligns across 13 bases. Unmatched junction bases numbered 8, after V lost 7 bases and J lost 8 bases. The CDR3 runs to 15 residues. The CDR3 reads CASTSTSGRRDEQFF. Written as DNA, the CDR3 is TGTGCCAGCACCTCGACTAGCGGGAGGAGGGATGAGCAGTTCTTC.